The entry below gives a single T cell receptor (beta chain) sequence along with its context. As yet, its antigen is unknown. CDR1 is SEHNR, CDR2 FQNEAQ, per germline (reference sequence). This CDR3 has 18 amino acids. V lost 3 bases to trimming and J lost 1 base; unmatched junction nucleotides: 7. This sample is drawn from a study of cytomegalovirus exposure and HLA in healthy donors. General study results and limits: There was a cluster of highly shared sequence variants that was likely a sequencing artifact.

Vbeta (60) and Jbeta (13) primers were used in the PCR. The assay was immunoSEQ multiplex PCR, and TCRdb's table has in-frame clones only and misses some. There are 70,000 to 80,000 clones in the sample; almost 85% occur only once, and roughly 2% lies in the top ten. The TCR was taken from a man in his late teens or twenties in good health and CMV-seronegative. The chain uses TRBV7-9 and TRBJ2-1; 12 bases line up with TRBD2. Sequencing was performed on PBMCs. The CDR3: CASSFYRLAGDSYNEQFF. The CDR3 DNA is TGTGCCAGCAGCTTCTACCGACTAGCGGGAGATTCCTACAATGAGCAGTTCTTC.